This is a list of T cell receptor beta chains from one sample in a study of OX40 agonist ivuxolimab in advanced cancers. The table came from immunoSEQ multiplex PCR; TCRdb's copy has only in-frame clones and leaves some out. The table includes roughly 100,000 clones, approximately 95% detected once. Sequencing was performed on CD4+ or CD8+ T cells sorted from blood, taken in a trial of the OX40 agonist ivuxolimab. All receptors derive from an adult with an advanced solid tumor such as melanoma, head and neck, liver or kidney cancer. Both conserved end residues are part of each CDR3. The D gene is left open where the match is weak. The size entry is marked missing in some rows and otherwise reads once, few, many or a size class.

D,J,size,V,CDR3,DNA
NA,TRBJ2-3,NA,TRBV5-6,CASSVSRVTDTQYF,TGTGCCAGCAGCGTGTCGAGGGTAACAGATACGCAGTATTTT
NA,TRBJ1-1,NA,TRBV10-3,CAISGTGSQPPEAFF,TGTGCCATCAGTGGAACAGGGTCCCAGCCCCCTGAAGCTTTCTTT
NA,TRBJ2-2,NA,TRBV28,CASIPQRKTGELFF,TGTGCCAGCATCCCGCAGCGAAAGACCGGGGAGCTGTTTTTT
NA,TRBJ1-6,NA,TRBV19,CASSHGGSPLHF,TGTGCCAGTAGCCACGGGGGTTCACCCCTCCACTTT
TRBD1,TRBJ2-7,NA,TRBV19,CASRTTGTGAHEQYF,TGTGCCAGTAGAACAACCGGGACAGGGGCACACGAGCAGTACTTC
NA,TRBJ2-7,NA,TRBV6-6,CASSYSSEQYF,TGTGCCAGCAGTTACTCCTCCGAGCAGTACTTC
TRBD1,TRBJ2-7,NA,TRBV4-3,CASSQVTGDYEQYF,TGCGCCAGCAGCCAGGTAACAGGGGACTACGAGCAGTACTTC
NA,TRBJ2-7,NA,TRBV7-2,CASSLGPNYEQYF,TGTGCCAGCAGCTTGGGACCTAACTACGAGCAGTACTTC
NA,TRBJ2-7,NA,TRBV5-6,CASSLGAEQYF,TGTGCCAGCAGCTTGGGAGCAGAGCAGTACTTC
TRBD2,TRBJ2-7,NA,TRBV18,CASSPSPSSGLSYEQYF,TGTGCCAGCTCACCGAGCCCTTCTAGCGGGCTCTCCTACGAGCAGTACTTC
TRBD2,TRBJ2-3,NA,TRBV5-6,CASSFMAGVITDTQYF,TGTGCCAGCAGCTTCATGGCGGGGGTGATCACAGATACGCAGTATTTT
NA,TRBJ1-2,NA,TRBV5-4,CASSRARQNYGYTF,TGTGCCAGCAGCCGCGCGCGGCAGAACTATGGCTACACCTTC
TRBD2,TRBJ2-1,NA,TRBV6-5,CASSYPGTSGPYEQFF,TGTGCCAGCAGTTACCCCGGGACTAGCGGGCCTTATGAGCAGTTCTTC
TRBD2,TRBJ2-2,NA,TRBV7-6,CASSQREGLSTNPYTGELFF,TGTGCCAGCAGCCAGAGGGAGGGCCTCTCGACTAACCCTTACACCGGGGAGCTGTTTTTT
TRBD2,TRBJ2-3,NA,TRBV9,CASSVAPNSGGASDTQYF,TGTGCCAGCAGCGTAGCCCCCAATAGCGGGGGGGCTTCAGATACGCAGTATTTT
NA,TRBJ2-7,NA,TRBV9,CASSVAGLSSYEQYF,TGTGCCAGCAGCGTCGCGGGACTCTCCTCCTACGAGCAGTACTTC
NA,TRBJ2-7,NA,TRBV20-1,CSAGAYEQYF,TGCAGTGCTGGGGCCTACGAGCAGTACTTC
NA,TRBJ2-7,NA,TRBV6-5,CASSYRGPLEQYF,TGTGCCAGCAGTTATCGGGGGCCCTTGGAGCAGTACTTC
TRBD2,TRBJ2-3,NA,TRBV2,CASSEVGRGASGTDTQYF,TGTGCCAGCAGTGAAGTCGGGCGGGGGGCCTCTGGCACAGATACGCAGTATTTT
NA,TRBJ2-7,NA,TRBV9,CASSDPTVSYEQYF,TGTGCCAGCAGCGACCCGACAGTCTCCTACGAGCAGTACTTC
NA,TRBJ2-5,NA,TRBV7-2,CASTFSVETQYF,TGTGCCAGCACCTTTTCCGTCGAGACCCAGTACTTC
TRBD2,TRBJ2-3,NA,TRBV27,CASGLADSTDTQYF,TGTGCCAGCGGCCTAGCGGATAGCACAGATACGCAGTATTTT
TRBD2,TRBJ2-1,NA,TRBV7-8,CASSLASGGLGEQFF,TGTGCCAGCAGCTTAGCGTCGGGGGGTTTAGGTGAGCAGTTCTTC
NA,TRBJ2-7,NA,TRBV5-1,CASSPSGQSYEQYF,TGCGCCAGCAGCCCCTCAGGACAATCCTACGAGCAGTACTTC
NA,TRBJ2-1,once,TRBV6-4,CATSLGTTLSGEQFF,TGTGCCACTTCACTTGGGACAACACTGTCGGGTGAGCAGTTCTTC
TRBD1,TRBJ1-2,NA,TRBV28,CASSLGQGDGYTF,TGTGCCAGCAGTTTGGGACAGGGGGACGGCTACACCTTC
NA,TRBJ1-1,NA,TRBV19,CASSMGGPEAFF,TGTGCCAGTAGTATGGGGGGCCCTGAAGCTTTCTTT
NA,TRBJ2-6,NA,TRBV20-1,CSATGANVLTF,TGCAGTGCCACTGGGGCCAACGTCCTGACTTTC
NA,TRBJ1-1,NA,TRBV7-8,CASSLVGTVNTEAFF,TGTGCCAGCAGCTTAGTTGGGACGGTGAACACTGAAGCTTTCTTT
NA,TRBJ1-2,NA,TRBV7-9,CASSFQGPNYGYTF,TGTGCCAGCAGCTTCCAAGGGCCTAACTATGGCTACACCTTC
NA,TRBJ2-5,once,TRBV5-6,CASSLVDGALETQYF,TGTGCCAGCAGCTTAGTGGACGGGGCGCTGGAGACCCAGTACTTC
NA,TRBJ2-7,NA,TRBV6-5,CASSYSITDYEQYF,TGTGCCAGCAGTTACTCGATTACAGACTACGAGCAGTACTTC
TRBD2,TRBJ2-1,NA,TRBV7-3,CASSFLAGSSYNEQFF,TGTGCCAGCAGCTTCTTAGCGGGGAGCTCCTACAATGAGCAGTTCTTC
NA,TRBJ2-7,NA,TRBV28,CASSSIRLEQGRDSYEQYF,TGTGCCAGCAGTTCCATCCGACTTGAACAGGGACGGGACTCCTACGAGCAGTACTTC
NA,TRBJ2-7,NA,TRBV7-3,CARKFSLSYEQYF,TGTGCCAGGAAATTTAGCCTCTCCTACGAGCAGTACTTC
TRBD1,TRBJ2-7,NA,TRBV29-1,CSVPGQGDYEQYF,TGCAGCGTTCCGGGACAGGGGGATTACGAGCAGTACTTC